These 3 T cell receptor beta chains share one sample of origin, sequenced in a study of blood T cell repertoires in COVID-19. Method: immunoSEQ multiplex PCR; TCRdb's copy keeps in-frame clones and lacks some. The sample includes under 200,000 clones, 70% to 90% of them seen just once. The sequencing sample was made of peripheral blood. These receptors were collected from a man in his 60s with COVID-19, enrolled during active disease.

The rearrangement links TRBV15 to TRBJ1-1; D is possibly TRBD1 (6 bases). The germline gives CDR1 LNHNV, CDR2 YYDKDF (reference sequence). V lost 1 base to trimming and J lost 0 bases, with 12 bases between them. This CDR3 is 16 amino acids long. As DNA, the CDR3 is TGTGCCACCAGCAGAGGCGTACAGGGTATGAACACTGAAGCTTTCTTT. Its translation: CATSRGVQGMNTEAFF.

The chain is built from TRBV6-2 or TRBV6-3 and TRBJ2-3; TRBD1 agrees at 9 bases. Germline assignment: CDR1 MNHEY and CDR2 SVGEGT. V lost 4 bases, J lost 0 bases, and 5 bases stayed unmatched. The CDR3 is 16 residues long. The CDR3 reads CASSSDRGWSTDTQYF. The CDR3 coding sequence is TGTGCCAGCAGTTCCGACAGGGGGTGGAGCACAGATACGCAGTATTTT.

In nucleotides, the CDR3 is TGTGCCAGCAGCCCCCCCGGGGGAGTGGGCGCCAAAAACATTCAGTACTTC. Amino acids: CASSPPGGVGAKNIQYF. The gene calls are TRBV5-6 and TRBJ2-4, with D possibly matching TRBD2 (6 bases). The CDR3 is made up of 17 amino acids. The V and J ends lost 4 bases and 1 base respectively, with 18 bases between them. The germline V gene has CDR1 SGHDT and CDR2 YYEEEE.